The TCR beta chain under discussion was sequenced for a study of cytomegalovirus exposure and HLA in healthy donors. Broader study findings: The study put 150 or so TCR beta chains on its list as cytomegalovirus-associated. In a later analysis, HLA-associated beta chains showed higher expansion and lower generation probabilities than comparable chains. In a later analysis, common viral pathogens appeared linked to several of the most significant clusters.

The CDR3 contains 17 residues. From germline, CDR1 is SGHRS and CDR2 YFSETQ. V trimming: 5 bases; J trimming: 4 bases; junction bases outside the gene matches: 12. The PCR contained 60 Vbeta and 13 Jbeta primers. Authors' data handling: About 11 million of the about 80 million unique TCR beta chains counted in a later analysis were shared. Sequencing was performed with immunoSEQ multiplex PCR; in TCRdb, only in-frame clones are kept and a portion is missing. D and trimming come from the DNA, and the V and J calls and clone size come from that table. This specimen shows approximately 75,000 clones; the ten leading clones hold approximately 0.81%. Details on this clone: Its target is not known.

Sequencing input: PBMCs. The rearrangement uses TRBV5-1 and TRBJ1-2, with TRBD1 identical over 12 bases. The sequence was collected from a boy aged 5-17 years in good health and CMV-seronegative. CDR3 sequence (DNA): TGCGCCAGCAGTCCCGGGACAGGGGGCGACTGGGCCTATGGCTACACCTTC. Protein: CASSPGTGGDWAYGYTF.